This passage covers 19 T cell receptor beta chains from one sample sequenced in a study of T cell repertoires in cytomegalovirus infection. Each CDR3 protein is one row after TCRdb ran MiXCR on the reads. The sample contains around 450,000 distinct CDR3 sequences, about 33% of which appear only once. What was sequenced was PBMCs. These receptors originate from a human donor in good health (CMV status not recorded). Some clones in this sample may be carry-over from other donors' samples.

This clonotype was counted only a few times. The rearrangement uses TRBV6-5 and TRBJ2-1; 13 bases align to TRBD2. The CDR3 extends over 17 amino acids. V was clipped by 5 bases and J by 4 bases; unmatched bases: 8. Germline V CDR1 and CDR2: MNHEY, SVGAGI. The CDR3 region is CASSRPQTSGGYNEQFF. The CDR3 bases are TGTGCCAGCAGTCGGCCCCAGACTAGCGGGGGGTACAATGAGCAGTTCTTC.

This clonotype was seen a handful of times. The CDR3 loop reads CSARVGGKMNTEAFF. The CDR3 nucleotides read TGCAGTGCTAGAGTAGGGGGGAAGATGAACACTGAAGCTTTCTTT. The chain combines TRBV20-1 with TRBJ1-1; D may be TRBD1 (6 bases). The CDR3 loop spans 15 amino acids. V shed 1 base and J shed 0 bases, with 12 bases lying between them. Germline CDR1 DFQATT, CDR2 SNEGSKA (reference sequence).

The J gene is TRBJ2-7, the V gene TRBV6-1; TRBD1 matches 9 bases. CDR3 length: 14 residues. Trimming cost V 6 bases and J 2 bases; bases outside gene matches: 5. Germline lookup yields CDR1 MNHNS and CDR2 SASEGT. The CDR3 nucleotides read TGTGCCAGCAGGCGAGGGACAGGGACCTACGAGCAGTACTTC. The encoded protein is CASRRGTGTYEQYF.

In its sample, this clonotype was seen a few times. The rearrangement joins TRBV7-2 to TRBJ2-2; D assignment may be TRBD1 or TRBD2 (6 bases each). Germline V gene data show CDR1 as SGHTA and CDR2 as FQGNSA. The CDR3 spans 18 residues. V dropped 5 bases and J dropped 5 bases, with 24 bases sitting between them. CDR3 sequence reads: CASSPRGRSGGPTGELFF. DNA of the CDR3: TGTGCCAGCAGCCCTAGGGGGAGGAGTGGGGGCCCAACCGGGGAGCTGTTTTTT.

This clonotype was counted a few times. The chain has TRBV7-8 and TRBJ2-1, with 9 bases matching TRBD2. V lost 5 bases, J lost 1 base, and 12 bases stayed unmatched. This CDR3 is built from 18 residues. The germline V gene has CDR1 SGHVS and CDR2 FQNEAQ. In DNA, the CDR3 is TGTGCCAGCAGCCCGAGACCACCGGGACTAGCTTCCTACAATGAGCAGTTCTTC. Translation: CASSPRPPGLASYNEQFF.

This chain links TRBV4-3 with TRBJ2-5; TRBD2 aligns across 11 bases. Germline V gene lookup returns CDR1 LGHNA and CDR2 YSLEER. V was clipped by 5 bases and J by 4 bases; unmatched bases: 9. This CDR3 contains 16 residues. The CDR3 loop is CASSAQLAGVLETQYF. The DNA for the CDR3 is TGCGCCAGCAGCGCACAACTAGCGGGGGTGTTAGAGACCCAGTACTTC.

The V call is TRBV12-3 or TRBV12-4, the J call TRBJ1-1; D ambiguous. Trimming shortened V by 1 base and J by 1 base, and 7 bases separated the two germline ends. The CDR3 length is 14 residues. The CDR3 reads CASSLGNSNTEAFF. The CDR3 DNA is TGTGCCAGCAGTTTAGGAAACTCGAACACTGAAGCTTTCTTT.

This clonotype was recorded at least ten times. The CDR3 DNA reads TGTGCCAGCAGCTTATCGGCGGGCGGCGGCGACGAGCAGTACTTC. Translation gives CASSLSAGGGDEQYF. The chain combines TRBV7-2 with TRBJ2-7; D perhaps matches TRBD2 (5 bases). Germline assignment: CDR1 SGHTA and CDR2 FQGNSA. CDR3 length: 15 residues. V shed 2 bases and J shed 5 bases, with 16 bases lying between them.

V is TRBV2 and J is TRBJ2-1; 8 bases are shared with TRBD1. Trimming cost V 5 bases and J 10 bases; bases outside gene matches: 13. Germline CDR1 and CDR2: SNHLY and FYNNEI. The CDR3 spans 15 residues. The CDR3 loop reads CASSQDRATGWEQFF. For the CDR3, the DNA is TGTGCCAGCAGTCAGGACAGGGCCACGGGATGGGAGCAGTTCTTC.

The rearrangement uses TRBV20-1 and TRBJ2-5, with 13 bases aligning to TRBD2. Germline V gene lookup returns CDR1 DFQATT and CDR2 SNEGSKA (reference sequence). CDR3 length: 14 residues. The J segment lost 7 bases and the V segment lost 6 bases, leaving 8 bases of the junction unmatched. The CDR3 nucleotides are TGCAGTGCACTGACTAGCGGGGGGTCCTGGACCCAGTACTTC. It translates to CSALTSGGSWTQYF.

The gene calls are TRBV28 and TRBJ2-7; 9 nucleotides line up with TRBD2. The CDR3 runs 17 residues. V lost 7 bases, J lost 0 bases, and 13 bases stayed unmatched. Germline lookup yields CDR1 MDHEN and CDR2 SYDVKM. CDR3 in amino acids: CASTLGLAGRSSYEQYF. The CDR3 DNA follows: TGTGCCAGCACCTTGGGCCTAGCGGGGAGGAGCTCCTACGAGCAGTACTTC.

On this clonotype: A much larger clonotype is one base distant, so this may be a read error. The CDR3 DNA follows: TGTGCCAGCATTTCCCCGACAGGGGCGGGGGAAAAACTGTTTTTT. As protein: CASISPTGAGEKLFF. The chain employs TRBV6-6 and TRBJ1-4; 8 nucleotides agree with TRBD1. Germline-derived CDR1 and CDR2 are MNHNY and SVGAGI (reference sequence). This CDR3 is built from 15 residues. The trim removed 7 bases at V and 8 bases at J, leaving 12 bases unmatched.

The chain carries TRBV5-4 and TRBJ2-2; D perhaps matches TRBD1 (5 bases). The ends were cut back, 2 bases at V and 2 bases at J, with 28 bases in the middle. The CDR3 sequence is 21 residues long. Germline V CDR1 and CDR2: SGHNT, YYREEE (reference sequence). The CDR3 here is CASSFGYRSISNRFNTGELFF. The DNA of the CDR3 is TGTGCCAGCAGCTTCGGGTACAGGAGCATAAGCAACCGATTCAACACCGGGGAGCTGTTTTTT.

The genes are TRBV24-1 and TRBJ2-5; 7 bases map to TRBD2. Trimming took 10 bases from V and 3 from J; bases not matched to a gene: 10. CDR1 is KGHDR and CDR2 is SFDVKD in the germline V gene. The CDR3 is 14 residues long. The CDR3 here is CATGGGGAKETQYF. CDR3 sequence (DNA): TGTGCCACGGGCGGCGGGGGAGCAAAAGAGACCCAGTACTTC.

About this clonotype itself: This is likely a read error, given that the CDR3 carries no conserved phenylalanine or tryptophan at its end. This chain links TRBV7-2 with TRBJ1-4; D is unclear. This CDR3 has 14 amino acids. Germline V lookup: CDR1 SGHTA, CDR2 FQGNSA. CDR3 nucleotide sequence: TGTGCCAGTAGCTTGTGGACCGGGTATGAAAAACTGTTTGTT. Encoded protein: CASSLWTGYEKLFV.

Of note for this clonotype: One junction end disagrees with the germline gene, perhaps due to a read error. The chain links TRBV7-2 to TRBJ1-3; 10 bases agree with TRBD1. The CDR3 has 16 residues. Per the germline V gene, CDR1 is SGHTA and CDR2 is FQGNSA. CDR3: CSSSTGTGDSGNTIYF. The CDR3 DNA is TGTTCCAGCAGCACCGGGACAGGGGACTCTGGAAACACCATATATTTT.

The rearrangement links TRBV19 to TRBJ2-2, with D perhaps matching TRBD1 (6 bases). V dropped 5 bases and J dropped 10 bases, with 20 bases sitting between them. The CDR3 is 15 amino acids. Germline CDR1 reads LNHDA; CDR2 reads SQIVND (reference sequence). The CDR3 is CASSPRTANAQELFF. The CDR3 bases are TGTGCCAGTAGTCCGCGGACAGCCAACGCCCAGGAGCTGTTTTTT.

This rearrangement joins TRBV6-4 to TRBJ2-3; 8 bases align to TRBD1. V shed 6 bases and J 9 bases; nucleotides not matched to a gene: 8. Germline V lookup: CDR1 MRHNA, CDR2 SNTAGT. The CDR3 is made up of 13 amino acids. CDR3 nucleotides: TGTGCCAGCAGCGAAGGAGGGGACAGGACGCAGTATTTT. Translated, it gives CASSEGGDRTQYF.

The chain employs TRBV29-1 and TRBJ1-1; 7 bases align to TRBD1. The germline CDR1 and CDR2 sequences are SQVTM and ANQGSEA. The CDR3 is made up of 14 amino acids. The junction had 5 bases not matched to a gene; V was cut back by 4 bases and J by 0 bases. The CDR3 is CSVVRQGMNTEAFF. DNA of the CDR3: TGCAGCGTTGTGCGACAGGGTATGAACACTGAAGCTTTCTTT.